The present T cell receptor beta chain was sequenced within a study of blood T cells in healthy people across ages. Between the trimmed V and J ends, which lost 0 bases and 7 bases, there was a span of 7 bases. In germline, CDR1 is SGHRS, CDR2 YFSETQ. The CDR3 sequence is 13 residues long. Study-wide results and limits: Estimated diversity, derived from one million T cells, was regarded as an underestimate.

This clonotype showed up just a few times. Its specificity is unknown. Next came a second PCR, run for 7 to 11 cycles, which used a sample-barcoded 5' primer along with a J-beta primer mix. Every sample gave at least 3 million paired-end reads containing CDR3. Each CDR3 protein gets one entry after TCRdb re-called the 5' RACE reads with MiXCR. In the table there are just under 750,000 distinct CDR3 sequences, 22% of which are singletons. Input material: blood. The clonotype comes from a man between 65 and 85 years old in good health. This rearrangement joins TRBV5-1 to TRBJ2-2; no firm D call. CDR3 sequence (DNA): TGCGCCAGCAGCTTGGCCGTTGGCGGGGAGCTGTTTTTT. Translation gives CASSLAVGGELFF.